Listed below are T cell receptor beta chains from one sample, sequenced in a study of blood T cell repertoires in COVID-19. The table came from immunoSEQ multiplex PCR; TCRdb's copy has only in-frame clones and leaves some out. The repertoire holds tens of thousands of clones, 90% seen once, with under 5% in the top ten. Sequenced material: peripheral blood. Source of these receptors: a human donor in a cohort sampled during active COVID-19. Each CDR3 is given with its conserved first and last residue. The D gene is left open where the match is weak. Clone size is stated in some rows and not others, as once, few, many or a class when expanded.

size	V	D	J	DNA	CDR3
.	TRBV30	.	TRBJ1-1	TGTGCCTCCGGAGGGGTCGCGAGGGAAGCTTTCTTT	CASGGVAREAFF
.	TRBV19	TRBD2	TRBJ2-4	TGTGCCAGTAGGGGAATCGGACTAGCCGGGGCCAAAAACATTCAGTACTTC	CASRGIGLAGAKNIQYF
.	TRBV10-3	.	TRBJ2-3	TGTGCCATCGGACATTCCCCGACAGATACGCAGTATTTT	CAIGHSPTDTQYF
.	TRBV6-2/TRBV6-3	.	TRBJ2-4	TGTGCCAGCAGTTGGCCCCGTACGGGGGCCAAAAACATTCAGTACTTC	CASSWPRTGAKNIQYF
.	TRBV6-2/TRBV6-3	TRBD1	TRBJ2-7	TGTGCCAGCAGTTACCCCCCGGGACAGCGAACCTACGAGCAGTACTTC	CASSYPPGQRTYEQYF
.	TRBV18	TRBD2	TRBJ2-1	TGTGCCAGCTCACCGGAGCTAGCGGGAGCGAGTGAGCAGTTCTTC	CASSPELAGASEQFF
.	TRBV5-1	TRBD2	TRBJ2-1	TGCGCCAGCAGCTACCCCAGGACTAGCGGGAGGCCCAGTTCGGTTTTCGGCTCCTACAATGAGCAGTTCTTC	CASSYPRTSGRPSSVFGSYNEQFF
.	TRBV24-1	.	TRBJ2-1	TGTGCCACCAGTGACAGGAGGCTTACTTCCAATGAGCAGTTCTTC	CATSDRRLTSNEQFF
.	TRBV28	.	TRBJ1-2	TGTGCCAGCAGTCTCATGACGGGTGGCTACACCTTC	CASSLMTGGYTF
.	TRBV10-1	TRBD1	TRBJ1-2	TGCGCCAGCAAGGAAGGGACAGGGGGCGGGTATGGCTACACCTTC	CASKEGTGGGYGYTF
.	TRBV12-3/TRBV12-4	.	TRBJ1-4	TGTGCCAGCAGACAGGGAACTAATGAAAAACTGTTTTTT	CASRQGTNEKLFF
once	TRBV12-3/TRBV12-4	.	TRBJ1-4	TGTGCCAGCAGTTTATTGTCTTTTGAAAAACTGTTTTTT	CASSLLSFEKLFF
.	TRBV2	TRBD1	TRBJ2-7	TGTGCCAGCAGGGTTGGGACAGGCTCCTACGAGCAGTACTTC	CASRVGTGSYEQYF
.	TRBV6-2/TRBV6-3	TRBD2	TRBJ2-5	TGTGCCAGCAGTTCGCCCTCCGGGACTAGCGGGCGGCAGCAGTACTTC	CASSSPSGTSGRQQYF
.	TRBV10-1	.	TRBJ2-7	TGCGCCAGCAGGGACAGTGGGTCGCGGAGCCAGCAGTACTTC	CASRDSGSRSQQYF
.	TRBV3-1/TRBV3-2	.	TRBJ2-6	TGTGCCAGCAGCCAAGCTCCCTCTGGGGCCAACGTCCTGACTTTC	CASSQAPSGANVLTF
.	TRBV4-2	.	TRBJ2-2	TGTGCCAGCAGTCTAGACAGAGGAACCGGGGAGCTGTTTTTT	CASSLDRGTGELFF
.	TRBV11-3	.	TRBJ2-2	TGTGCCAGCAGCTTCGCAGGAACCGGGGAGCTGTTTTTT	CASSFAGTGELFF
.	TRBV11-2	.	TRBJ2-3	TGTGCCAGCAGCCCTCAGGTTCGTAGCACAGATACGCAGTATTTT	CASSPQVRSTDTQYF
.	TRBV3-1/TRBV3-2	.	TRBJ2-3	TGTGCCAGCAGCCTCAGTGGGAGAAGGGTCACAGATACGCAGTATTTT	CASSLSGRRVTDTQYF
.	TRBV18	TRBD1	TRBJ1-2	TGTGCCAGCTCACCGGACAGGAGTTATGGCTACACCTTC	CASSPDRSYGYTF
.	TRBV5-4	TRBD1	TRBJ1-6	TGTGCCAGCAGCTTGGACAGGGGGACCTCCTATAATTCACCCCTCCACTTT	CASSLDRGTSYNSPLHF
.	TRBV15	.	TRBJ2-1	TGTGCCACCAGCAGAGTGGTGGCAGGTAACTACAATGAGCAGTTCTTC	CATSRVVAGNYNEQFF
.	TRBV9	.	TRBJ2-3	TGTGCCAGCAGCTTAGGGACTTTACGCACAGATACGCAGTATTTT	CASSLGTLRTDTQYF
.	TRBV9	TRBD2	TRBJ2-3	TGTGCCAGCAGCCACAACATACTAGCGGGAGATACGCAGTATTTT	CASSHNILAGDTQYF
.	TRBV2	.	TRBJ2-6	TGTGCCAGCAGTGTTACGGGTCTCTCTGGGGCCAACGTCCTGACTTTC	CASSVTGLSGANVLTF
.	TRBV7-8	TRBD2	TRBJ2-3	TGTGCCAGCAGCTCCCAGACTAGCGGGTCTCGAGATACGCAGTATTTT	CASSSQTSGSRDTQYF
.	TRBV7-2	TRBD1	TRBJ2-5	TGTGCCAGCAGCTCATCACCCGGGACAGGGGAAGAGACCCAGTACTTC	CASSSSPGTGEETQYF
.	TRBV2	TRBD1	TRBJ1-2	TGTGCCAGCAGTGTGACAGGGGACTATGGCTACACCTTC	CASSVTGDYGYTF
.	TRBV19	TRBD1	TRBJ2-7	TGTGCCAGTAGTAACACAGGGGGCGCAATCTACGAGCAGTACTTC	CASSNTGGAIYEQYF
.	TRBV9	.	TRBJ1-1	TGTGCCAGCAGCGTAGCGGCAGGGAGGGGTGAAGCTTTCTTT	CASSVAAGRGEAFF
.	TRBV28	.	TRBJ1-1	TGTGCCAGCAGTTCGACAGGCCGAAGGACTGAAGCTTTCTTT	CASSSTGRRTEAFF
.	TRBV28	.	TRBJ1-3	TGTGCCAGCAGTTTCCCCTCCGAGTGGGGAAACACCATATATTTT	CASSFPSEWGNTIYF
.	TRBV5-4	TRBD1	TRBJ1-3	TGTGCCAGCAGCTCGGGGACAGGGAGGTCTGGAAACACCATATATTTT	CASSSGTGRSGNTIYF
few	TRBV24-1	TRBD1	TRBJ2-1	TGTGCCACCGAACGCGGACAGGGGTCCTACAATGAGCAGTTCTTC	CATERGQGSYNEQFF
.	TRBV19	.	TRBJ2-1	TGTGCCAGTAGTGAGTCCTACAATGAGCAGTTCTTC	CASSESYNEQFF
once	TRBV14	TRBD2	TRBJ2-7	TGTGCCAGCAGCCTAGCGGGAGGAGCTAACGTCTACGAGCAGTACTTC	CASSLAGGANVYEQYF
.	TRBV7-2	TRBD2	TRBJ2-3	TGTGCCAGCAGCTTAGCACTAGCGGGGGGACCAGATACGCAGTATTTT	CASSLALAGGPDTQYF
.	TRBV2	.	TRBJ1-2	TGTGCCAGCAGTGGACCGGGTCAAAGAAACTATGGCTACACCTTC	CASSGPGQRNYGYTF
.	TRBV4-1	TRBD1	TRBJ2-5	TGCGCCAGCAGCCAAGCCCGACAGGGGGCGTGGGAGACCCAGTACTTC	CASSQARQGAWETQYF
once	TRBV11-2	TRBD2	TRBJ2-5	TGTGCCAGCAGCTTTGGCTTAGCGGGAGTAGGAGAGACCCAGTACTTC	CASSFGLAGVGETQYF
.	TRBV6-5	TRBD1	TRBJ2-2	TGTGCCAGCACCAGACAGGGTTCCTGGGCCGGGGAGCTGTTTTTT	CASTRQGSWAGELFF
.	TRBV19	.	TRBJ1-3	TGTGCCAGTAGTGAACAGGACTCTGGAAACACCATATATTTT	CASSEQDSGNTIYF
.	TRBV15	TRBD1	TRBJ1-5	TGTGCCACCAGCAGACGGGACAGGGGGAATCAGCCCCAGCATTTT	CATSRRDRGNQPQHF